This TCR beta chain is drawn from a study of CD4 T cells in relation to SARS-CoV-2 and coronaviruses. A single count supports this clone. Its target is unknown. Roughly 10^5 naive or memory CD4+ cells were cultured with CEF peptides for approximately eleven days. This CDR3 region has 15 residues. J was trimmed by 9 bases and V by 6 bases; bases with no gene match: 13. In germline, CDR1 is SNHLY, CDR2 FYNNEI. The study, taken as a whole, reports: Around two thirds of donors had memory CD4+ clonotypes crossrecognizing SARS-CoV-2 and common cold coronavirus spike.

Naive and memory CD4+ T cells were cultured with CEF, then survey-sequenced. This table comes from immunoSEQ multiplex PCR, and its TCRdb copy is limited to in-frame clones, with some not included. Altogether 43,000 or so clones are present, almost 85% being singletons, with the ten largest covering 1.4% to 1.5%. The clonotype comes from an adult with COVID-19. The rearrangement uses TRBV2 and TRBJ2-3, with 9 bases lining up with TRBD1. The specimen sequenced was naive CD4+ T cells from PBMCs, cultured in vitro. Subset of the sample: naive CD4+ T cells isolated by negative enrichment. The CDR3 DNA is TGTGCCAGCAGGGAGGGACAGGGTAGCTATATGACGCAGTATTTT. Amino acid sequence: CASREGQGSYMTQYF.